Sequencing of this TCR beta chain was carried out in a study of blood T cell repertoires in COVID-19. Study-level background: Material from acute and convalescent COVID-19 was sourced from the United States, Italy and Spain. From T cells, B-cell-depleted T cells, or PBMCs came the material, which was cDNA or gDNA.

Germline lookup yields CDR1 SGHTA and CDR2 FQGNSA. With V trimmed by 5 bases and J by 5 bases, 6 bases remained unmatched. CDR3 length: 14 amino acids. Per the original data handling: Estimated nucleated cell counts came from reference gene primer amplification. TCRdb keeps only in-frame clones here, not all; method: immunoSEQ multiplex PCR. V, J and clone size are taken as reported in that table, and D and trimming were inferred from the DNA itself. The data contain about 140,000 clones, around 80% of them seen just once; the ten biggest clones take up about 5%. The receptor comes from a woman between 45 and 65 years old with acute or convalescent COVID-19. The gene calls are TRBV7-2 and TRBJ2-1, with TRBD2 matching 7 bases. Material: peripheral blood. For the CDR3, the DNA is TGTGCCAGCAGCCCTAAGCGGGAACACAATGAGCAGTTCTTC. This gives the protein CASSPKREHNEQFF. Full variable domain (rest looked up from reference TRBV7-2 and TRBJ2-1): GAGVSQSPSNKVTEKGKDVELRCDPISGHTALYWYRQSLGQGLEFLIYFQGNSAPDKSGLPSDRFSAERTGGSVSTLTIQRTQQEDSAVYLCASSPKREHNEQFFGPGTRLTVL.